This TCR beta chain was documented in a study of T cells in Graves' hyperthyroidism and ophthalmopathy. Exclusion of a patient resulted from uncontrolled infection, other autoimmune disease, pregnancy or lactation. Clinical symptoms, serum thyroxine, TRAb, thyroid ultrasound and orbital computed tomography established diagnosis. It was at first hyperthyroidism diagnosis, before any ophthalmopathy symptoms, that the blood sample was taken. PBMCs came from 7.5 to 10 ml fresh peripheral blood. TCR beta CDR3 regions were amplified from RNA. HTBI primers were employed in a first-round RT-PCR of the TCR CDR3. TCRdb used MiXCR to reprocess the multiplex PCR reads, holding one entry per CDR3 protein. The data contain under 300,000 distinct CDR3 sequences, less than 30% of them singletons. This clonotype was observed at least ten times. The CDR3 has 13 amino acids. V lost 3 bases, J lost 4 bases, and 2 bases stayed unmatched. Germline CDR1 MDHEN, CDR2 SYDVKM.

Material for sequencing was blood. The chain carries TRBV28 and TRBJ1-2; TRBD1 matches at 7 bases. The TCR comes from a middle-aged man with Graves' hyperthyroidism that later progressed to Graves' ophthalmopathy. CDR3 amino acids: CASSFGTAYGYTF. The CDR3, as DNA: TGTGCCAGCAGTTTCGGGACAGCCTATGGCTACACCTTC.